This is a list of T cell receptor beta chains from one sample in a study of regulatory T cells in long-lasting Graves disease. A single record per CDR3 protein comes from TCRdb applying MiXCR to the multiplex PCR reads. Of approximately 300,000 distinct CDR3 sequences in the sample, about 18% are singletons; the top ten hold more than 35%. The material was peripheral blood mononuclear cells (PBMCs), obtained at new diagnosis, from a patient treated with antithyroid drugs. These receptors were collected from a female donor with Graves disease. Both conserved end residues are part of each CDR3. Fields, in order: J gene, D gene, V gene, clone size, CDR3 DNA, CDR3 protein. D genes are given only for firm matches. A row's size may be missing; if present it is once, few, many or a size class.

J: TRBJ2-2
D: .
V: TRBV10-3
size: many
DNA: TGTGCCATCAGTGAGTCGGAGGACTCAGGTACCGGGGAGCTGTTTTTT
CDR3: CAISESEDSGTGELFF

J: TRBJ2-3
D: .
V: TRBV15
size: many
DNA: TGTGCCACCAGCAGAGAATTTACTAGCACAGATACGCAGTATTTT
CDR3: CATSREFTSTDTQYF

J: TRBJ2-7
D: .
V: TRBV2
size: many
DNA: TGTGCCAGCACACGGGAGACCGGTTACGAGCAGTACTTC
CDR3: CASTRETGYEQYF

J: TRBJ2-3
D: .
V: TRBV19
size: many
DNA: TGTGCCAGTAGTATAGATTTAGCGGCAAACACAGATACGCAGTATTTT
CDR3: CASSIDLAANTDTQYF

J: TRBJ2-1
D: .
V: TRBV14
size: many
DNA: TGTGCCAGCAGCCGCGAGGTGGGGGCCGTGGATGAGCAGTTCTTC
CDR3: CASSREVGAVDEQFF

J: TRBJ2-1
D: .
V: TRBV11-3
size: many
DNA: TGTGCCAGCAGCCCGCAGTGGGCGAGGTATGAGCAGTTCTTC
CDR3: CASSPQWARYEQFF

J: TRBJ2-1
D: TRBD2
V: TRBV5-6
size: .
DNA: TGTGCCAGCAGCTACGGGACTAGCGGGCACTATTGGAATGAGCAGTTCTTC
CDR3: CASSYGTSGHYWNEQFF

J: TRBJ2-5
D: .
V: TRBV20-1
size: many
DNA: TGCAGTGCTAGTTTAGAAATCCAAGAGACCCAGTACTTC
CDR3: CSASLEIQETQYF

J: TRBJ2-1
D: TRBD1
V: TRBV7-6
size: many
DNA: TGTGCCAGCAGATCCCGGGACAGCTACAATGAGCAGTTCTTC
CDR3: CASRSRDSYNEQFF

J: TRBJ2-7
D: TRBD1
V: TRBV19
size: many
DNA: TGTGCCACCTCAGGGGGATTTTCGTACGAGCAGTACTTC
CDR3: CATSGGFSYEQYF

J: TRBJ1-1
D: .
V: TRBV12-3/TRBV12-4
size: .
DNA: TGTGCCAGCAAAACGAATGAAGCTTTCTTT
CDR3: CASKTNEAFF

J: TRBJ2-2
D: .
V: TRBV5-1
size: few
DNA: TGCGCCAGCAGCTTGGTGAGGGGCGCCACCGGGGAGCTGTTTTTT
CDR3: CASSLVRGATGELFF

J: TRBJ1-3
D: .
V: TRBV10-3
size: few
DNA: TGTGCCATCAGCGGCCGGGGGTCAAACACCATATATTTT
CDR3: CAISGRGSNTIYF

J: TRBJ2-1
D: .
V: TRBV6-1
size: .
DNA: TGTGCCAGCAGTGGACTTTTTAGCTCCTACAATGAGCAGTTCTTC
CDR3: CASSGLFSSYNEQFF

J: TRBJ2-7
D: TRBD2
V: TRBV6-1
size: .
DNA: TGTGCCAGCAGTGCCACTAGCGGGAGATTGAACGAGCAGTACTTC
CDR3: CASSATSGRLNEQYF

J: TRBJ1-1
D: .
V: TRBV12-3/TRBV12-4
size: many
DNA: TGTGCCAGCAGTTTACGGGGGGCCAGCCCTGAAGCTTTCTTT
CDR3: CASSLRGASPEAFF